The source of this T cell receptor (beta chain) is a study of blood T cell repertoires in COVID-19. Study information: Some COVID-19 samples were acute and others convalescent; all came from the United States, Italy and Spain. Sample material is recorded as cDNA or gDNA derived from T cells, B-cell-depleted T cells, or PBMCs.

Original data processing: Amplified reference gene primers provided the basis for estimating nucleated cell counts. The method was immunoSEQ multiplex PCR; TCRdb's version includes in-frame clones alone and lacks a portion of them. That table gives V, J and clone size, and the DNA gave D and trimming. Of 81,000 or so clones listed, over 80% are singletons. The CDR3 is made up of 16 amino acids. Germline V lookup: CDR1 SGHNT, CDR2 YYREEE (reference sequence). Trimming took 0 bases from V and 0 from J, leaving 12 bases between them. V gene TRBV5-4 combines with J gene TRBJ1-1; the D is unclear. The sample was peripheral blood. The TCR was taken from a woman aged 55 to 70 with active COVID-19. CDR3 in amino acids: CASSLGAEPMNTEAFF. CDR3 DNA sequence: TGTGCCAGCAGCTTGGGGGCAGAGCCAATGAACACTGAAGCTTTCTTT.